The 27 T cell receptor beta chains listed next were all sequenced from one sample in a study of cytomegalovirus exposure and HLA in healthy donors. In the PCR, 60 Vbeta and 13 Jbeta primers were used. TCRdb keeps only in-frame clones here, not all; method: immunoSEQ multiplex PCR. The sample contains more than 95,000 clones, approximately 82% of which appear only once. The sequenced sample was PBMCs. Receptors were obtained from a middle-aged man in good health and CMV-seropositive.

Comment on this clone: The junction shows a germline mismatch at one end, possibly a read error. This rearrangement joins TRBV6-6 to TRBJ2-5, with D perhaps matching TRBD1 or TRBD2 (5 bases each). This CDR3 contains 14 residues. CDR1 is MNHNY and CDR2 is SVGAGI in the germline V gene (reference sequence). CDR3 residues: CAGRDWRLQETQYF. The CDR3 DNA reads as TGTGCCGGCAGGGATTGGAGGCTCCAAGAGACCCAGTACTTC.

The chain joins TRBV9 to TRBJ2-7; D is perhaps TRBD1 (5 bases). CDR1 is SGDLS and CDR2 is YYNGEE in the germline V gene. The CDR3 is made up of 15 amino acids. The V end was cut by 0 bases, the J end by 2 bases, with 12 bases between. For the CDR3, the DNA is TGTGCCAGCAGCGTAGGCGCAGGGAAAGCCTACGAGCAGTACTTC. Amino acid sequence: CASSVGAGKAYEQYF.

This clone was seen a single time. This sequence joins TRBV2 and TRBJ1-5, with TRBD1 identical over 7 bases. The junction had 8 bases not matched to a gene; V was cut back by 8 bases and J by 4 bases. Germline assignment: CDR1 SNHLY and CDR2 FYNNEI. This CDR3 region has 14 residues. The CDR3 is CASRWTGENQPQHF. CDR3 coding DNA: TGTGCCAGCCGATGGACAGGAGAAAATCAGCCCCAGCATTTT.

The chain couples TRBV28 to TRBJ1-1; 9 bases line up with TRBD1. J was trimmed by 9 bases and V by 4 bases; bases with no gene match: 9. CDR1 and CDR2 from the germline V gene are MDHEN and SYDVKM. The CDR3 is 14 amino acids. The CDR3 spells CASSSSDRGGKAFF. CDR3 bases: TGTGCCAGCAGTTCGTCGGACAGGGGCGGCAAAGCTTTCTTT.

V gene TRBV28 combines with J gene TRBJ1-3, with 7 bases matching TRBD1. CDR1 is MDHEN and CDR2 is SYDVKM in the germline V gene. V lost 8 bases and J lost 0; bases outside the gene matches: 13. The CDR3 is made up of 17 amino acids. CDR3 residues: CASFRTGQFFSGNTIYF. The CDR3 DNA reads TGTGCCAGCTTCCGTACGGGACAGTTTTTCTCTGGAAACACCATATATTTT.

V is TRBV7-9 and J is TRBJ1-2, with TRBD1 as a possible D gene (6 bases). CDR1 is SEHNR and CDR2 is FQNEAQ in the germline V gene (reference sequence). The CDR3 sequence is 15 residues long. V lost 3 bases and J 1 base, leaving 12 bases between the germline ends. The CDR3 here is CASSLDRSFNYGYTF. In nucleotides, the CDR3 is TGTGCCAGCAGCTTGGACAGAAGCTTTAACTATGGCTACACCTTC.

On this clone itself: The junction shows a germline mismatch at one end, possibly a read error. The V and J genes are TRBV19 and TRBJ2-2, with a weak D call TRBD1 (5 bases). This CDR3 has 15 amino acids. The germline CDR1 and CDR2 sequences are LNHDA and SQIVND (reference sequence). Here the CDR3 reads CASRIDDRNTGELFF. CDR3 DNA sequence: TGTGCCAGTAGGATAGACGACAGAAACACCGGGGAGCTGTTTTTT.

This clone was seen a few times. This chain uses TRBV6-5 with TRBJ1-2; D is perhaps TRBD1 (5 bases). There are 11 residues in the CDR3. The germline CDR1 and CDR2 sequences are MNHEY and SVGAGI. Trimming pared 8 bases from V and 8 bases from J, leaving 12 bases between. This chain's CDR3 is CASLGGEGYTF. The CDR3 bases are TGTGCCAGCCTGGGAGGGGAAGGCTACACCTTC.

The chain recombines TRBV19 with TRBJ2-6; the D is unclear. This CDR3 comprises 17 residues. Germline-derived CDR1 and CDR2 are LNHDA and SQIVND (reference sequence). Trimming pared 7 bases from V and 3 bases from J, leaving 19 bases between. The chain's CDR3 is CASMEYGILGGANVLTF. In DNA form, the CDR3 reads TGTGCCAGTATGGAGTATGGAATTCTAGGTGGGGCCAACGTCCTGACTTTC. Drawing the rest from reference TRBV19 and TRBJ2-6, the complete variable domain is DGGITQSPKYLFRKEGQNVTLSCEQNLNHDAMYWYRQDPGQGLRLIYYSQIVNDFQKGDIAEGYSVSREKKESFPLTVTSAQKNPTAFYLCASMEYGILGGANVLTFGAGSRLTVL.

The V and J genes are TRBV4-3 and TRBJ1-2; weak D call: TRBD1 (5 bases). The CDR3 sequence is 15 residues long. Germline V CDR1 and CDR2: LGHNA, YSLEER. V lost 0 bases and J 3 bases, leaving 11 bases between the germline ends. The CDR3 loop reads CASSQDPRGDYGYTF. CDR3 bases: TGCGCCAGCAGCCAAGACCCCCGGGGGGACTATGGCTACACCTTC.

With regard to this clone: This same CDR3 is encoded by further DNA sequences in the sample. The gene calls are TRBV29-1 and TRBJ1-1; unclear D gene. CDR1 SQVTM and CDR2 ANQGSEA come from the germline V gene. Trimming pared 4 bases from V and 1 base from J, leaving 7 bases between. The CDR3 sequence is 12 residues long. CDR3 nucleotide sequence: TGCAGCGTTGGGCGGGGGAACACTGAAGCTTTCTTT. It translates to CSVGRGNTEAFF.

Here the CDR3 reads CASSLPQGKGTQYF. In nucleotides, the CDR3 is TGTGCCAGCAGCTTGCCACAGGGGAAGGGGACCCAGTACTTC. The chain links TRBV5-4 to TRBJ2-5, with 7 bases that match TRBD1. The CDR3 length is 14 residues. The germline V gene encodes CDR1 SGHNT and CDR2 YYREEE (reference sequence). V shed 1 base and J 7 bases; nucleotides not matched to a gene: 7.

This chain connects TRBV29-1 to TRBJ2-1, with D possibly being TRBD2 (5 bases). V dropped 4 bases and J dropped 6 bases, with 16 bases sitting between them. This CDR3 is 14 amino acids long. CDR1 is SQVTM and CDR2 is ANQGSEA in the germline V gene. CDR3 in DNA: TGCAGCGTTGTGAGGCCTGGTGCGGGCAATGAGCAGTTCTTC. It specifies CSVVRPGAGNEQFF.

The chain couples TRBV7-9 to TRBJ1-2; tentatively, D is TRBD1 (6 bases). CDR3 size: 14 residues. The ends were cut back, 5 bases at V and 4 bases at J, with 14 bases in the middle. From germline, CDR1 is SEHNR and CDR2 FQNEAQ (reference sequence). The CDR3 sequence is CASSPSTGIYGYTF. The CDR3 coding sequence is TGTGCCAGCAGCCCTTCGACAGGAATCTATGGCTACACCTTC.

V and J are TRBV27 and TRBJ2-2, with unresolved D. Germline CDR1 reads MNHEY; CDR2 reads SMNVEV (reference sequence). There are 13 residues in the CDR3. The V end was cut by 4 bases, the J end by 4 bases, with 7 bases between. The CDR3 region is CASSYLFTGELFF. Written as DNA, the CDR3 is TGTGCCAGCAGTTATCTCTTCACCGGGGAGCTGTTTTTT.

The V and J genes are TRBV15 and TRBJ1-1, with D unresolved. The germline CDR1 and CDR2 sequences are LNHNV and YYDKDF (reference sequence). The V end lost 0 bases, the J end lost 3 bases, and 14 bases lay between the germline ends. The CDR3 consists of 16 residues. The CDR3 protein is CATSRDKTSRYTEAFF. The CDR3 nucleotides read TGTGCCACCAGCAGAGATAAGACTTCTCGGTACACTGAAGCTTTCTTT. The complete variable domain, with remaining parts taken from reference TRBV15 and TRBJ1-1, reads DAMVIQNPRYQVTQFGKPVTLSCSQTLNHNVMYWYQQKSSQAPKLLFHYYDKDFNNEADTPDNFQSRRPNTSFCFLDIRSPGLGDTAMYLCATSRDKTSRYTEAFFGQGTRLTVV.

This clone showed up just once. The chain employs TRBV6-1 and TRBJ2-7; 9 bases line up with TRBD1. The CDR3 sequence is 15 residues long. J gave up 0 bases and V 6 bases, and 6 bases lay outside the gene matches. The germline V gene encodes CDR1 MNHNS and CDR2 SASEGT. CDR3 amino acids: CASRSGTGSSYEQYF. The CDR3 nucleotides are TGTGCCAGCAGAAGCGGGACAGGGAGCTCCTACGAGCAGTACTTC.

The chain combines TRBV29-1 with TRBJ1-2; TRBD1 matches at 7 bases. V was pared by 2 bases and J by 4 bases, with 7 bases of the junction left unmatched. Looked up from germline, CDR1 is SQVTM and CDR2 is ANQGSEA. The CDR3 consists of 14 residues. CDR3 nucleotide sequence: TGCAGCGTTGAAACCTGGAGGGGGCTCTATGGCTACACCTTC. Protein sequence: CSVETWRGLYGYTF.

The count of this clone is one. J is TRBJ1-2 and V is TRBV7-9; D is possibly TRBD1 (6 bases). The V gene lost 6 bases and the J gene lost 8 bases, with 25 bases spanning the gap. There are 16 residues in the CDR3. The germline V gene has CDR1 SEHNR and CDR2 FQNEAQ (reference sequence). The CDR3 loop is CASSLGGTGQLGGYTF. As DNA, the CDR3 is TGTGCCAGCAGTCTAGGAGGAACAGGGCAGCTGGGGGGCTACACCTTC. Variable domain in full (rest from reference TRBV7-9 and TRBJ1-2): DTGVSQNPRHKITKRGQNVTFRCDPISEHNRLYWYRQTLGQGPEFLTYFQNEAQLEKSRLLSDRFSAERPKGSFSTLEIQRTEQGDSAMYLCASSLGGTGQLGGYTFGSGTRLTVV.

The chain carries TRBV4-2 and TRBJ1-2; 9 nucleotides match TRBD1. Germline V gene sequence: CDR1 LGHNA, CDR2 YNFKEQ. J was trimmed by 8 bases and V by 2 bases; bases with no gene match: 6. This CDR3 has 14 residues. The CDR3 DNA follows: TGTGCCAGCAGCCAACCGGGACAGGGAATAGGCTACACCTTC. Residues: CASSQPGQGIGYTF.

This chain uses TRBV27 with TRBJ2-4; 10 nucleotides line up with TRBD1. J was trimmed by 12 bases and V by 6 bases; bases with no gene match: 11. CDR3 length: 14 amino acids. CDR1 is MNHEY and CDR2 is SMNVEV in the germline V gene (reference sequence). The CDR3 sequence is CASSRRDRGHSQYF. The CDR3 region has the DNA TGTGCCAGCAGCCGCCGGGACAGGGGTCACAGTCAGTACTTC.

This chain connects TRBV5-4 to TRBJ1-3; 8 bases are a match to TRBD1. The CDR3 contains 16 residues. With 4 bases clipped from V and 1 base from J, the junction kept 7 bases outside the gene matches. Germline assignment: CDR1 SGHNT and CDR2 YYREEE (reference sequence). The CDR3 DNA reads TGTGCCAGCAGCCGCCCAACAGGGGGATCTGGAAACACCATATATTTT. This codes for CASSRPTGGSGNTIYF.

The gene calls are TRBV4-1 and TRBJ1-1, with D perhaps TRBD1 (6 bases). V dropped 0 bases and J dropped 4 bases, with 12 bases sitting between them. Germline V gene data show CDR1 as MGHRA and CDR2 as YSYEKL. The length of the CDR3 is 15 residues. CDR3 bases: TGCGCCAGCAGCCAAGAGCAGGGGTATGCCACTGAAGCTTTCTTT. Translating it yields CASSQEQGYATEAFF.

The rearrangement joins TRBV6-1 to TRBJ2-7; possibly TRBD1 for D (6 bases). The CDR3 runs to 14 residues. Trimming shortened V by 1 base and J by 4 bases, and 11 bases separated the two germline ends. The germline CDR1 and CDR2 sequences are MNHNS and SASEGT. The CDR3 protein is CASSEVTGLYEQYF. As DNA, the CDR3 is TGTGCCAGCAGTGAAGTTACAGGGTTATACGAGCAGTACTTC.

The V and J genes are TRBV4-2 and TRBJ1-2; D gene uncertain. The ends were cut back, 0 bases at V and 3 bases at J, with 8 bases in the middle. Germline assignment: CDR1 LGHNA and CDR2 YNFKEQ. The CDR3 runs to 14 residues. CDR3 amino acids: CASSQDVEDYGYTF. DNA for the CDR3: TGTGCCAGCAGCCAAGATGTGGAGGACTATGGCTACACCTTC.

The chain carries TRBV6-1 and TRBJ1-1, with D possibly matching TRBD1 (5 bases). Germline V CDR1 and CDR2: MNHNS, SASEGT. V lost 10 bases to trimming and J lost 11 bases, with 23 bases between them. The CDR3 spans 13 residues. CDR3 in DNA: TGTGCCACCGTTTTGACAGCCTCACTTTACGCTTTCTTT. It translates to CATVLTASLYAFF.

This CDR3 reads CASKPGQGLFGANVLTF. The DNA of the CDR3 is TGTGCCAGCAAACCGGGACAGGGTCTATTTGGGGCCAACGTCCTGACTTTC. The V gene is TRBV27, the J gene TRBJ2-6; TRBD1 matches at 9 bases. The CDR3 contains 17 residues. With V trimmed by 7 bases and J by 3 bases, 10 bases remained unmatched. The V gene's germline CDR1 is MNHEY and CDR2 SMNVEV (reference sequence).